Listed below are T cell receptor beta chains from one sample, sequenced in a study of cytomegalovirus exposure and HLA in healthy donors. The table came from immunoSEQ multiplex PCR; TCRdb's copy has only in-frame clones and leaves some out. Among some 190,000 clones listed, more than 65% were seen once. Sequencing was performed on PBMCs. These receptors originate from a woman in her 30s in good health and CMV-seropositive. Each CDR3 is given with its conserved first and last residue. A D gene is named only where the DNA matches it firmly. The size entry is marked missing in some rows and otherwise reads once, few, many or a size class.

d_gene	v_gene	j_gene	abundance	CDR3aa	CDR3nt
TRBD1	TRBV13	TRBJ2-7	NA	CASSTRDRESSYEQYF	TGTGCCAGCAGCACCCGGGACAGGGAGAGCTCCTACGAGCAGTACTTC
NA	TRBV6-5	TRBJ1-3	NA	CASSTEASSGNTIYF	TGTGCCAGCAGTACGGAGGCGAGCTCTGGAAACACCATATATTTT
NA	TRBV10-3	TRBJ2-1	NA	CAIWGGGTYNEQFF	TGTGCCATCTGGGGAGGCGGAACTTACAATGAGCAGTTCTTC
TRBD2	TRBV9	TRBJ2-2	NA	CASSVVERESTGELFF	TGTGCCAGCAGCGTAGTAGAGCGGGAGTCCACCGGGGAGCTGTTTTTT
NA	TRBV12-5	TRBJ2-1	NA	CASGFGNEQFF	TGTGCTAGTGGTTTCGGCAATGAGCAGTTCTTC
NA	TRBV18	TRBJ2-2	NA	CASSPRGYTGELFF	TGTGCCAGCTCACCCAGGGGCTACACCGGGGAGCTGTTTTTT
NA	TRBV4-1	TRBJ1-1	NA	CASRDHPSNTEAFF	TGCGCCAGCCGCGATCATCCGAGTAACACTGAAGCTTTCTTT
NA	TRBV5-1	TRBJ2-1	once	CASSLIPAEDNEQFF	TGCGCCAGCAGCTTGATTCCGGCGGAGGACAATGAGCAGTTCTTC
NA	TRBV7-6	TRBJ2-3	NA	CASSTRSSGDTQYF	TGTGCCAGCAGCACACGGTCCTCAGGCGATACGCAGTATTTT
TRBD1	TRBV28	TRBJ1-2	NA	CASSPAGQGAYYGYTF	TGTGCCAGCAGCCCTGCGGGGCAGGGGGCCTACTATGGCTACACCTTC
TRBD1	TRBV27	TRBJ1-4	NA	CASSLTGGGEKLFF	TGTGCCAGCAGTTTGACAGGGGGCGGTGAAAAACTGTTTTTT
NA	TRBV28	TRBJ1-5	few	CASTWGPRGNQPQHF	TGTGCCAGCACCTGGGGGCCCAGGGGCAATCAGCCCCAGCATTTT
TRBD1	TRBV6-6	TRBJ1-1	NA	CASSYATGAKAFF	TGTGCCAGCAGTTACGCGACAGGGGCTAAAGCTTTCTTT
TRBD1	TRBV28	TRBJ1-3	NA	CASSFSTPGQISGNTIYF	TGTGCCAGCAGTTTTTCCACACCGGGACAGATCTCTGGAAACACCATATATTTT
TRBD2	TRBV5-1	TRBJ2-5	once	CASSPLAGENRETQYF	TGCGCCAGCAGTCCTCTAGCGGGAGAGAATAGAGAGACCCAGTACTTC
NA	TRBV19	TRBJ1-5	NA	CASSIMGAQGNQPQHF	TGTGCCAGTAGTATCATGGGGGCTCAGGGCAATCAGCCCCAGCATTTT
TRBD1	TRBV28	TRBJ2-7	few	CASSWGAVGTGAYEQYF	TGTGCCAGCAGTTGGGGAGCGGTCGGGACAGGGGCCTACGAGCAGTACTTC
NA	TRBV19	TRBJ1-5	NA	CASKDRHSSNQPQHF	TGTGCCAGTAAGGATCGGCACAGTAGCAATCAGCCCCAGCATTTT
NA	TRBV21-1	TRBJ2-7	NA	CASSRPGTLSYEQYF	TGTGCCAGCAGCAGGCCCGGGACTCTCTCCTACGAGCAGTACTTC
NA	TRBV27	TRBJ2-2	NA	CASSASGAPNTGELFF	TGTGCCAGCAGTGCCTCAGGGGCACCGAACACCGGGGAGCTGTTTTTT
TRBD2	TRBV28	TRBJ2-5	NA	CVSGPHGREETQYF	TGTGTCTCCGGCCCACACGGGAGGGAGGAGACCCAGTACTTC
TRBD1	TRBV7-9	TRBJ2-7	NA	CASSYGQAEQYF	TGTGCCAGCAGCTACGGACAGGCCGAGCAGTACTTC
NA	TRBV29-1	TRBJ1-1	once	CSVDSPENTEAFF	TGCAGCGTTGACTCGCCAGAGAACACTGAAGCTTTCTTT
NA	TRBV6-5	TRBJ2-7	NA	CASRYTGLKSYEQYF	TGTGCCAGCAGGTACACGGGACTTAAGTCCTACGAGCAGTACTTC
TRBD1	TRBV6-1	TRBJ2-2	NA	CATQGAWTGELFF	TGTGCCACACAGGGGGCTTGGACCGGGGAGCTGTTTTTT
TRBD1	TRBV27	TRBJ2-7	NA	CASSRTGPSSYEQYF	TGTGCCAGCAGTCGGACAGGGCCCAGCTCCTACGAGCAGTACTTC
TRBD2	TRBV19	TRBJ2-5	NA	CASSIDPGGRPTQYF	TGTGCCAGTAGTATCGACCCGGGGGGAAGACCGACCCAGTACTTC
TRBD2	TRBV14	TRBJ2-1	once	CASSHGAGGPSEQFF	TGTGCCAGCAGCCACGGTGCGGGAGGGCCATCTGAGCAGTTCTTC
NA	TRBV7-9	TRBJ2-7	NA	CASSFAETTYEQYF	TGTGCCAGCAGCTTCGCGGAAACAACCTACGAGCAGTACTTC
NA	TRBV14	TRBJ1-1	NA	CASSQDLVQTEAFF	TGTGCCAGCAGCCAAGATCTTGTACAGACTGAAGCTTTCTTT
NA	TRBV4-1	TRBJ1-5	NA	CASSQDPPSDSYSNQPQHF	TGCGCCAGCAGCCAAGATCCACCTAGCGACAGCTATAGCAATCAGCCCCAGCATTTT
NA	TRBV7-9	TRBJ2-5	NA	CASSAGFGLQETQYF	TGTGCCAGCAGCGCCGGGTTTGGTTTGCAAGAGACCCAGTACTTC
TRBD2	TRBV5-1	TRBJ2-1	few	CASNPSGVYNEQFF	TGCGCCAGCAACCCTAGCGGGGTCTACAATGAGCAGTTCTTC
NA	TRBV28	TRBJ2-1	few	CASGPHEQFF	TGTGCCAGCGGCCCTCACGAGCAGTTCTTC